This T cell receptor (beta chain) emerged from a study of T cell repertoires in cytomegalovirus infection. Study results and limitations: It was HLA-C-restricted CMV-specific TCR beta clonotypes that dominated the response ex vivo. Cumulative public TCR beta family frequency identified carriers of CMV plus the relevant HLA.

This clonotype was seen more than once but under ten times. The antigen is unknown. One entry per CDR3 protein results from TCRdb running MiXCR on the reads. The profile shows 650,000 to 900,000 distinct CDR3 sequences, under 35% of them singletons. The clonotype was recovered from a human donor in good health (CMV status not recorded). Some clones in this sample may be carry-over from other donors' samples. The material was cultured CD8+ T cells from PBMCs, obtained from culture after CMV antigen stimulation.

The CDR3 region has the DNA TGTGCCAGCAGAGGTGGATATCAAACCGGGGAGCTGTTTTTT. This translates into CASRGGYQTGELFF. The chain combines TRBV7-3 with TRBJ2-2, with unresolved D. Between the trimmed V and J ends, which lost 6 bases and 5 bases, there was a span of 13 bases. The CDR3 has 14 residues. Germline V gene data show CDR1 as SGHTA and CDR2 as FQGTGA.